This T cell receptor (beta chain) came from a study of neoadjuvant anti-PD-1 for oral cavity cancer. Findings and caveats of the study: Non-responders to neoadjuvant nivolumab had significantly more clonal PBMC T cells than responders.

Generated by immunoSEQ multiplex PCR, the TCRdb table keeps only in-frame clones and is missing some. The sample has tens of thousands of clones; approximately 79% are singletons. Germline V lookup: CDR1 MDHEN, CDR2 SYDVKM. V was clipped by 8 bases and J by 4 bases; unmatched bases: 6. This CDR3 has 14 amino acids. Regarding this clone: The antigen is unknown.

V usage is TRBV28 and J usage is TRBJ2-2, with 8 positions matching TRBD1. The sequence was collected from a person aged 35 to 85 with oral cavity squamous cell carcinoma. Specimen: PBMCs, collected before nivolumab (anti-PD-1) treatment. CDR3 DNA sequence: TGTGCCAGCGTCACACAGGGGGTCACCGGGGAGCTGTTTTTT. Its translation is CASVTQGVTGELFF.